This TCR beta chain was retrieved from a study of blood T cell repertoires in COVID-19. Methods used by the authors: From reference gene primer amplification, estimates of nucleated cell counts were derived. The protocol was immunoSEQ multiplex PCR, while the TCRdb copy is restricted to in-frame clones and leaves out a portion. V and J calls and clone size are given by that table; D and trimming were obtained from the DNA. The sample consists of 200,000 to 250,000 clones, approximately 86% of them appearing once. The sequenced sample was peripheral blood. This clonotype was sampled from a woman aged 50 to 60 with COVID-19, enrolled during active disease.

The CDR3 loop is CASSELEDTQYF. The CDR3 DNA is TGTGCCAGCAGCGAACTTGAAGATACGCAGTATTTT. V is TRBV11-3 and J is TRBJ2-3; unclear D gene. The CDR3 covers 12 residues. CDR1 SGHNT and CDR2 YENEEA come from the germline V gene. The V end lost 5 bases, the J end lost 5 bases, and 8 bases lay between the germline ends.